This TCR beta chain stems from a study of blood T cells in healthy people across ages. With respect to this clonotype: Its antigen remains unknown.

Staff drew approximately 9.7 milliliters of peripheral blood from each donor. Next came a second PCR, run for roughly 6 to 11 cycles, which used a sample-barcoded 5' primer along with a J-beta primer mix. MiXCR was run by TCRdb on the 5' RACE reads, yielding one entry per CDR3 protein. Of roughly 700,000 distinct CDR3 sequences in the sample, more than 20% were seen once. Overall study findings and caveats: There was no known CMV status for donors, so expanded clonotype changes were possibly confounded. The fall in TCR beta diversity per million T cells was roughly linear with age.

These data were also filed under a second study, of T cells of mothers and their children.

The clonotype originates from a boy between 10 and 17 years old in good health. Sequencing used blood.

CDR3 coding DNA: TGCGCCAGCAGCCCAGGAAGGGGAGCGAACTACGAGCAGTACTTC. This gives the protein CASSPGRGANYEQYF. This rearrangement joins TRBV4-1 to TRBJ2-7, with D perhaps TRBD1 or TRBD2 (5 bases each). Trimming cost V 4 bases and J 3 bases, with 16 bases left between them. The CDR3 runs 15 residues. Germline loops: CDR1 MGHRA, CDR2 YSYEKL.